This T cell receptor beta chain was recovered during a study of cytomegalovirus exposure and HLA in healthy donors. The wider study: The Caucasian-associated ancestry cluster contained approximately 81% of the roughly 400 genotyped donors.

Study-wide findings and caveats: Productive status was seen about 90% or about 30% of the time for most TCR beta V segments in an earlier analysis. According to the study, some 160 TCR beta chains were cytomegalovirus-associated. After further analysis at a later stage, around 17,000 TCR beta sequences were associated with HLA alleles at 0.05 false discovery rate.

In the case of this clone: Its antigen is currently unknown.

The PCR ran on 60 Vbeta and 13 Jbeta primers. Clones were sequenced by immunoSEQ multiplex PCR, and TCRdb holds only the in-frame ones, with some missing. The data hold hundreds of thousands of clones, with around 80% observed a single time. Germline V gives CDR1 MNHNY, CDR2 SVGAGI (reference sequence). The V and J ends lost 0 bases and 6 bases, in that order; junction bases with no gene match: 5. The CDR3 totals 14 residues. The sample taken for sequencing was PBMCs. V gene TRBV6-6 combines with J gene TRBJ2-7; 7 bases agree with TRBD1. The sequence came from a woman aged 55-69 years in good health and CMV-seropositive. The CDR3 loop reads CASSYSTQGLEQYF. The DNA of the CDR3 is TGTGCCAGCAGTTACTCGACACAGGGGCTCGAGCAGTACTTC.